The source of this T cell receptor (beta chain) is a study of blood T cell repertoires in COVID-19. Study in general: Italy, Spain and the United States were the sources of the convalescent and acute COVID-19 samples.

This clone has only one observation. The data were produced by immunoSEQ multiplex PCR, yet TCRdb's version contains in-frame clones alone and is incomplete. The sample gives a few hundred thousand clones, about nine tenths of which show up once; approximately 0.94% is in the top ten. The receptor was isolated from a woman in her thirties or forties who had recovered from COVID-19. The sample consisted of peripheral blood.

The chain's CDR3 is CASSLVGQAYEQYF. CDR3 coding DNA: TGTGCCAGCAGCTTAGTGGGACAGGCCTACGAGCAGTACTTC. The chain is built from TRBV11-2 and TRBJ2-7; 8 positions agree with TRBD1. This CDR3 contains 14 residues. Germline CDR1 is SGHAT and CDR2 is FQNNGV. The J segment lost 2 bases and the V segment lost 1 base, leaving 1 base of the junction unmatched.